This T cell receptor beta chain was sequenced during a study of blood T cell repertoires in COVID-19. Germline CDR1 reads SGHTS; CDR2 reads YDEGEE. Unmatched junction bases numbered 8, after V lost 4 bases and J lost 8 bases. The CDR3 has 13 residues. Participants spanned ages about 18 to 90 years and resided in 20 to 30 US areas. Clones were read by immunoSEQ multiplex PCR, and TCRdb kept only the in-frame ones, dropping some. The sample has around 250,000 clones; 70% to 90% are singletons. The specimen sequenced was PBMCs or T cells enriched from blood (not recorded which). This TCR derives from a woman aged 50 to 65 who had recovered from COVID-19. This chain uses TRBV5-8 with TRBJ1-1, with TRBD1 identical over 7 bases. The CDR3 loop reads CASSPRQGAEAFF. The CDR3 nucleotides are TGTGCCAGCAGCCCCCGACAGGGCGCCGAAGCTTTCTTT.